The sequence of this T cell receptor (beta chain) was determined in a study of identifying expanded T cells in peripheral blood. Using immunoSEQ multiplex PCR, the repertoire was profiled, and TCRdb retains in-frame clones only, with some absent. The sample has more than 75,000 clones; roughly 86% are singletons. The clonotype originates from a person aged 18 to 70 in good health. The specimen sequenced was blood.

The DNA of the CDR3 is TGTGCCAGCAGTGAAAGGTTGCGGGGGGATTTCACAGATACGCAGTATTTT. Amino acid sequence: CASSERLRGDFTDTQYF. V is TRBV7-3 and J is TRBJ2-3; 8 bases are shared with TRBD2. This CDR3 has 17 residues. Looked up from germline, CDR1 is SGHTA and CDR2 is FQGTGA. The ends lost 6 bases at V and 2 bases at J; junction bases unmatched: 13.